These T cell receptor beta chains were read from a single sample in a study of T cells in Graves' hyperthyroidism and ophthalmopathy. In TCRdb, the multiplex PCR reads were re-called with MiXCR into one record per CDR3 protein. The data show under 600,000 distinct CDR3 sequences, with around 16% seen just once and roughly 3.4% held by the top ten. Sequenced: blood. The receptor set was obtained from a woman in her thirties or forties with Graves' ophthalmopathy. The CDR3 runs from the conserved cysteine through the conserved F or W. The order of the fields is V gene, clone size, D gene, J gene, CDR3 DNA, CDR3 protein. The D gene is left open where the match is weak. Some rows have no size entry. The others give once, few or many, or a class for an expanded clone.

v_gene: TRBV10-1
abundance: -
d_gene: -
j_gene: TRBJ2-2
CDR3nt: TGCGCCAGCAGTGGCAGGGCCACCGGGGAGCTGTTTTTT
CDR3aa: CASSGRATGELFF

v_gene: TRBV9
abundance: -
d_gene: -
j_gene: TRBJ1-4
CDR3nt: TGTGCCAGCAGCGTCCGCGGGTCGGGTGAAAAACTGTTTTTT
CDR3aa: CASSVRGSGEKLFF

v_gene: TRBV2
abundance: few
d_gene: TRBD2
j_gene: TRBJ2-1
CDR3nt: TGTGCCAGCAGAATGCGGGAGGGCCGACATGAGCAGTTCTTC
CDR3aa: CASRMREGRHEQFF

v_gene: TRBV5-1
abundance: many
d_gene: TRBD2
j_gene: TRBJ2-3
CDR3nt: TGCGCCAGCAGCTTGGGACTAGCGGGGCCGGACACAGATACGCAGTATTTT
CDR3aa: CASSLGLAGPDTDTQYF

v_gene: TRBV7-8
abundance: many
d_gene: TRBD1
j_gene: TRBJ2-1
CDR3nt: TGTGCCAGCAGCGCCGGGACAGTGGCCAATGAGCAGTTCTTC
CDR3aa: CASSAGTVANEQFF

v_gene: TRBV30
abundance: once
d_gene: TRBD2
j_gene: TRBJ2-1
CDR3nt: TGTGCCTGGGGAAGGACTAGCGGGATCGATGAGCAGTTCTTC
CDR3aa: CAWGRTSGIDEQFF

v_gene: TRBV6-2/TRBV6-3
abundance: -
d_gene: TRBD2
j_gene: TRBJ2-1
CDR3nt: TGTGCCAGCAGTTACGGGACTAGCGGGGCCTACAATGAGCAGTTCTTC
CDR3aa: CASSYGTSGAYNEQFF

v_gene: TRBV27
abundance: -
d_gene: TRBD1
j_gene: TRBJ1-2
CDR3nt: TGTGCCAGCAGTTTAACAGGGGAACACTATGGCTACACCTTC
CDR3aa: CASSLTGEHYGYTF

v_gene: TRBV28
abundance: -
d_gene: -
j_gene: TRBJ1-2
CDR3nt: TGTGCCAGCAGTTTATGGGCTACGGACTCCTATGGCTACACCTTC
CDR3aa: CASSLWATDSYGYTF

v_gene: TRBV4-1
abundance: few
d_gene: TRBD1
j_gene: TRBJ1-3
CDR3nt: TGCGCCAGCAGCCAAGAAGACAGGGGTGGAAACACCATATATTTT
CDR3aa: CASSQEDRGGNTIYF

v_gene: TRBV29-1
abundance: many
d_gene: -
j_gene: TRBJ2-1
CDR3nt: TGCAGCGTTGATGACCCCCATGAGCAGTTCTTC
CDR3aa: CSVDDPHEQFF

v_gene: TRBV28
abundance: few
d_gene: -
j_gene: TRBJ2-6
CDR3nt: TGTGCCAGCAAGGCAGGGGTCCCCTCTGGGGCCAACGTCCTGACTTTC
CDR3aa: CASKAGVPSGANVLTF

v_gene: TRBV19
abundance: -
d_gene: TRBD1
j_gene: TRBJ1-1
CDR3nt: TGTGCCAGTAGGGCCACAGGGGGCACAGCTGAAGCTTTCTTT
CDR3aa: CASRATGGTAEAFF

v_gene: TRBV19
abundance: -
d_gene: -
j_gene: TRBJ1-5
CDR3nt: TGTGCCAGTAATCGTTTGGACAATCAGCCCCAGCATTTT
CDR3aa: CASNRLDNQPQHF

v_gene: TRBV11-2
abundance: many
d_gene: TRBD2
j_gene: TRBJ2-5
CDR3nt: TGTGCCAGCAGCCTAGTAGCGGGAGAGGCCCAAGAGACCCAGTACTTC
CDR3aa: CASSLVAGEAQETQYF

v_gene: TRBV5-1
abundance: many
d_gene: -
j_gene: TRBJ2-7
CDR3nt: TGCGCCAGCAGCCCGGACGGAACCTACGAGCAGTACTTC
CDR3aa: CASSPDGTYEQYF

v_gene: TRBV28
abundance: many
d_gene: TRBD1
j_gene: TRBJ1-5
CDR3nt: TGTGCCAGCAGGACAGGGGGCGGTCAGCCCCAGCATTTT
CDR3aa: CASRTGGGQPQHF

v_gene: TRBV11-1
abundance: few
d_gene: TRBD2
j_gene: TRBJ2-3
CDR3nt: TGTGCCAGCAGCTTATTTGCGGGAGGGCAGGATACGCAGTATTTT
CDR3aa: CASSLFAGGQDTQYF

v_gene: TRBV6-6
abundance: many
d_gene: -
j_gene: TRBJ2-7
CDR3nt: TGTGCCAGCAGTTACTCGGGGGAGGACTACGAGCAGTACTTC
CDR3aa: CASSYSGEDYEQYF

v_gene: TRBV5-1
abundance: few
d_gene: TRBD1
j_gene: TRBJ1-3
CDR3nt: TGCGCCAGCAGCTTGGAACAGGGGGCAGCTGGAAACACCATATATTTT
CDR3aa: CASSLEQGAAGNTIYF

v_gene: TRBV6-1
abundance: -
d_gene: -
j_gene: TRBJ1-2
CDR3nt: TGTGCCAGCAGGCCGGGATATCTGGGGAACATCTACACCTTC
CDR3aa: CASRPGYLGNIYTF

v_gene: TRBV2
abundance: many
d_gene: -
j_gene: TRBJ2-2
CDR3nt: TGTGCCAGCATGATGGACGGCAACGGGGAGCTGTTTTTT
CDR3aa: CASMMDGNGELFF

v_gene: TRBV12-5
abundance: -
d_gene: TRBD1
j_gene: TRBJ1-3
CDR3nt: TGTGCTAGTGCCCCGGGACAGCTAAACTCGGGTCCTGGAAACACCATATATTTT
CDR3aa: CASAPGQLNSGPGNTIYF

v_gene: TRBV19
abundance: -
d_gene: TRBD2
j_gene: TRBJ2-2
CDR3nt: TGTGCCAGTAGTATCAGGGGACTAGCGGGAGTAATACCCGGGGAGCTGTTTTTT
CDR3aa: CASSIRGLAGVIPGELFF

v_gene: TRBV4-1
abundance: few
d_gene: TRBD2
j_gene: TRBJ2-5
CDR3nt: TGCGCCAGCAGCCAAGGAGGGACTAGTCGGGGCGTCCAAGAGACCCAGTACTTC
CDR3aa: CASSQGGTSRGVQETQYF

v_gene: TRBV3-1
abundance: -
d_gene: -
j_gene: TRBJ1-5
CDR3nt: TGTGCCAGCGGGGGGGCCAATCAGCCCCAGCATTTT
CDR3aa: CASGGANQPQHF